This is a list of T cell receptor beta chains from one sample in a study of blood T cells in healthy people across ages. TCRdb re-called the 5' RACE reads through MiXCR, storing one row per CDR3 protein. The repertoire includes fewer than 2 million distinct CDR3 sequences, about 39% of them detected once, and under 30% sits in the top ten. The source material was blood. The receptors stem from a human donor in good health. The CDR3 runs from the conserved cysteine through the conserved F or W. The order of the fields is V gene, J gene, clone size, D gene, CDR3 length, CDR3 protein, CDR3 DNA. D genes are given only for firm matches. The size of a clone is reported for some rows only, either as once, few or many, or as a class for expanded clones.

>TRBV4-2|TRBJ1-2|few|TRBD1|15
CASSQEGGGRVGYTF
TGTGCCAGCAGCCAAGAAGGAGGGGGCCGGGTTGGCTACACCTTC
>TRBV12-3/TRBV12-4|TRBJ1-4|-|-|15
CGSSPDGATNEKLFF
TGTGGCAGCAGCCCGGACGGAGCAACTAATGAAAAACTGTTTTTT
>TRBV29-1|TRBJ2-3|-|TRBD2|14
CSVGLAGSTDTQYF
TGCAGCGTTGGACTAGCGGGGAGCACAGATACGCAGTATTTT
>TRBV12-3/TRBV12-4|TRBJ2-1|-|-|16
CASSFWSLSSYNEQFF
TGTGCCAGCAGTTTCTGGAGCCTTAGCTCCTACAATGAGCAGTTCTTC
>TRBV9|TRBJ2-7|few|TRBD2|14
CASSRRGGVGEQYF
TGTGCCAGCAGCCGACGCGGGGGAGTCGGCGAGCAGTACTTC
>TRBV29-1|TRBJ1-4|few|TRBD1|16
CSVAGTGGQGNEKLFF
TGCAGCGTAGCCGGGACAGGGGGCCAGGGTAATGAAAAACTGTTTTTT
>TRBV6-2/TRBV6-3|TRBJ1-1|-|-|14
CASSYLGRNTEAFF
TGTGCCAGCAGTTACCTGGGCAGGAACACTGAAGCTTTCTTT
>TRBV4-3|TRBJ2-7|-|TRBD1|17
CASSLWETGEVPGEQYF
TGCGCCAGCAGCCTTTGGGAAACAGGGGAAGTACCGGGGGAGCAGTACTTC
>TRBV7-6|TRBJ1-6|-|-|17
CANSPDGLSSYNSPLHF
TGTGCCAACAGCCCCGATGGTCTCAGCTCCTATAATTCACCCCTCCACTTT
>TRBV29-1|TRBJ1-1|-|TRBD1|14
CSGDSGQLNTEAFF
TGCAGCGGAGACTCGGGACAGCTAAACACTGAAGCTTTCTTT
>TRBV29-1|TRBJ1-5|-|-|13
CGVEGLPNQPQHF
TGCGGCGTTGAAGGGCTACCTAATCAGCCCCAGCATTTT
>TRBV27|TRBJ1-2|-|TRBD1|12
CARPTGVDGYTF
TGTGCCAGACCGACAGGGGTTGACGGCTACACCTTC
>TRBV11-2|TRBJ1-2|-|-|18
CASSLVRGGHTSNYGYTF
TGTGCCAGCAGCTTAGTCAGAGGTGGGCACACTTCTAACTATGGCTACACCTTC
>TRBV6-2/TRBV6-3|TRBJ2-1|-|-|15
CASTPRGSGANEQFF
TGTGCCAGCACCCCCAGGGGATCAGGGGCTAATGAGCAGTTCTTC
>TRBV2|TRBJ1-2|few|TRBD1|13
CASSPGQQDGYTF
TGTGCCAGCAGTCCGGGACAGCAGGATGGCTACACCTTC
>TRBV5-6|TRBJ2-3|-|-|15
CASSFEGTRTDTQYF
TGTGCCAGCAGCTTTGAGGGGACCCGCACAGATACGCAGTATTTT
>TRBV12-3/TRBV12-4|TRBJ2-5|few|-|14
CASSPNRVEETQYF
TGTGCCAGCAGTCCCAACAGGGTTGAAGAGACCCAGTACTTC
>TRBV19|TRBJ2-2|-|-|17
CASSITPAGPGTGELFF
TGTGCCAGTAGTATTACTCCGGCAGGTCCCGGGACCGGGGAGCTGTTTTTT
>TRBV12-3/TRBV12-4|TRBJ1-2|few|-|12
CASTHGQYGYTF
TGTGCCAGCACCCACGGACAGTATGGCTACACCTTC
>TRBV6-4|TRBJ2-3|few|-|16
CASIYTESLPTDTQYF
TGTGCCAGCATCTATACAGAGTCGCTTCCTACAGATACGCAGTATTTT
>TRBV20-1|TRBJ2-1|-|-|16
CSAIPRRRGEYNEQFF
TGCAGTGCTATCCCGCGGCGCAGGGGGGAGTACAATGAGCAGTTCTTC
>TRBV7-3|TRBJ2-6|few|-|15
CASSTTDSGANVLTF
TGTGCCAGCAGCACGACAGACTCTGGGGCCAACGTCCTGACTTTC
>TRBV9|TRBJ1-2|few|-|14
CASSVWGPSYGYTF
TGTGCCAGCAGCGTATGGGGGCCCAGCTATGGCTACACCTTC
>TRBV4-1|TRBJ1-2|-|TRBD1|14
CAGSQRGGNYGYTF
TGCGCCGGCAGCCAAAGAGGGGGCAACTATGGCTACACCTTC
>TRBV20-1|TRBJ2-3|-|-|13
CSARDGALDTQYF
TGCAGTGCTAGAGATGGGGCCCTCGATACGCAGTATTTT
>TRBV28|TRBJ1-2|few|-|13
CASRGQGHYGYTF
TGTGCCAGCAGAGGTCAGGGGCACTATGGCTACACCTTC
>TRBV7-9|TRBJ1-2|few|TRBD1|18
CASSPSPSRDRGHYGYTF
TGTGCCAGCAGCCCTAGCCCTAGTCGGGACAGGGGGCACTATGGCTACACCTTC
>TRBV20-1|TRBJ2-3|-|TRBD2|16
CSARAVRGGVADTQYF
TGCAGTGCTAGGGCGGTTCGGGGGGGAGTCGCAGATACGCAGTATTTT
>TRBV7-7|TRBJ2-1|-|TRBD2|20
CASSPDLGLAGGLSYNEQVF
TGTGCCAGCAGCCCGGATCTGGGACTAGCGGGGGGGCTGTCCTACAATGAGCAGGTCTTC
>TRBV7-9|TRBJ2-5|few|-|13
CASGGQNQETQYF
TGTGCCAGCGGCGGGCAGAACCAAGAGACCCAGTACTTC
>TRBV29-1|TRBJ1-2|few|-|13
CSVSEGGNYGYTF
TGCAGCGTATCTGAGGGGGGAAACTATGGCTACACCTTC
>TRBV10-3|TRBJ1-2|-|-|16
CAISGQEMGQAYGYTF
TGTGCCATCAGTGGCCAGGAAATGGGGCAGGCCTATGGCTACACCTTC
>TRBV28|TRBJ2-7|-|-|13
CASSLYSSGEQYF
TGTGCCAGCAGTTTGTATAGTTCGGGAGAGCAGTACTTC
>TRBV10-3|TRBJ1-2|few|-|15
CAITGTGTPNYGYTF
TGTGCCATCACCGGAACCGGGACACCTAACTATGGCTACACCTTC